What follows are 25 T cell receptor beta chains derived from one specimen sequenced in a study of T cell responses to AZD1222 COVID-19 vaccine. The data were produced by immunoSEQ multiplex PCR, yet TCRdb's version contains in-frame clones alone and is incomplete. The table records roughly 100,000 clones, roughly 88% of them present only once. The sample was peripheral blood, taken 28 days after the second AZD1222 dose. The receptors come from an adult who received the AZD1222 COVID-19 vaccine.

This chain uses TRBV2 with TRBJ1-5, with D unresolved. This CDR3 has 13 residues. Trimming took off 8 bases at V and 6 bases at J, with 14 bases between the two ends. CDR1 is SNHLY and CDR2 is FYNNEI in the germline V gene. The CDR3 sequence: CASVVGVGQPQHF. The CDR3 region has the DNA TGTGCCAGCGTTGTCGGGGTCGGTCAGCCCCAGCATTTT.

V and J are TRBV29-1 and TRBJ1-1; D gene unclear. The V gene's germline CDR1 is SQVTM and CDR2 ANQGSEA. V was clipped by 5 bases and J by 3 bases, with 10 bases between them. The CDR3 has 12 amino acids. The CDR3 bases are TGCAGCGTTACTCCCGCATACACTGAAGCTTTCTTT. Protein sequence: CSVTPAYTEAFF.

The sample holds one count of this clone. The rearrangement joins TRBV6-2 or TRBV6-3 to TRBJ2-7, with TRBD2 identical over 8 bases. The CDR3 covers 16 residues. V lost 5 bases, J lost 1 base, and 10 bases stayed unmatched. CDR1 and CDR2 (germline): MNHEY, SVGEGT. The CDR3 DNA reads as TGTGCCAGCAGTACCACGGGAGGGGGTGAGTCCTACGAGCAGTACTTC. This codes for CASSTTGGGESYEQYF.

CDR3 bases: TGTGCCAGCAGTCGCGGGGCAGGGTACACAGATACGCAGTATTTT. It encodes CASSRGAGYTDTQYF. V gene TRBV28 combines with J gene TRBJ2-3, with D perhaps TRBD2 (6 bases). Trimming stripped 5 bases from V and 2 bases from J, with 14 bases between. The CDR3 loop spans 15 amino acids. The germline gives CDR1 MDHEN, CDR2 SYDVKM. Looking up the rest from reference TRBV28 and TRBJ2-3 gives the full variable domain: DVKVTQSSRYLVKRTGEKVFLECVQDMDHENMFWYRQDPGLGLRLIYFSYDVKMKEKGDIPEGYSVSREKKERFSLILESASTNQTSMYLCASSRGAGYTDTQYFGPGTRLTVL.

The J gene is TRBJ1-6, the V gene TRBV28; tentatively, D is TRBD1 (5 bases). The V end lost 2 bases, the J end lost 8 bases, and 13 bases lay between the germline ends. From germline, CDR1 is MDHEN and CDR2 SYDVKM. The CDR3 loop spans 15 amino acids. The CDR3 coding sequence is TGTGCCAGCAGTTTAGGACCTAACAGGTATTCACCCCTCCACTTT. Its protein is CASSLGPNRYSPLHF.

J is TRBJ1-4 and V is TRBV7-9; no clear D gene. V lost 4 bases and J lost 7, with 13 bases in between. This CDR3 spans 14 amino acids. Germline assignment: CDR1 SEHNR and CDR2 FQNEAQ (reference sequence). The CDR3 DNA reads TGTGCCAGCAGCTACACCACTCAAGGTGAAAAACTGTTTTTT. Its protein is CASSYTTQGEKLFF.

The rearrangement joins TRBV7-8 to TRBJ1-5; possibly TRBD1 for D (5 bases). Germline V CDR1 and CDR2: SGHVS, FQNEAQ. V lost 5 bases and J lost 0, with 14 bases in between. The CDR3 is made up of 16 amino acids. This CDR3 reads CASSKTVVYSNQPQHF. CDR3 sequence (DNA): TGTGCCAGCAGCAAGACAGTAGTTTATAGCAATCAGCCCCAGCATTTT. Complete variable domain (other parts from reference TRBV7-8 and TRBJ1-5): GAGVSQSPRYKVAKRGQDVALRCDPISGHVSLFWYQQALGQGPEFLTYFQNEAQLDKSGLPSDRFFAERPEGSVSTLKIQRTQQEDSAVYLCASSKTVVYSNQPQHFGDGTRLSIL.

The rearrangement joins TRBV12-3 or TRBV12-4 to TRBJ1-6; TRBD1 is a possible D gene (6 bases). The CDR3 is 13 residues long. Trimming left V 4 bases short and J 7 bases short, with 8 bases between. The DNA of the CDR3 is TGTGCCAGCAGTTCTAGGGGGAATTCACCCCTCCACTTT. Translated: CASSSRGNSPLHF.

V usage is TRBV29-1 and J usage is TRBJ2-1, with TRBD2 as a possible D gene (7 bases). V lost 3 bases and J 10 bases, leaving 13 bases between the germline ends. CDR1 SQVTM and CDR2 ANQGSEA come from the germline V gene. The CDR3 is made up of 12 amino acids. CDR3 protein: CSVEIGGVEQFF. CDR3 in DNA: TGCAGCGTTGAGATAGGGGGGGTGGAGCAGTTCTTC.

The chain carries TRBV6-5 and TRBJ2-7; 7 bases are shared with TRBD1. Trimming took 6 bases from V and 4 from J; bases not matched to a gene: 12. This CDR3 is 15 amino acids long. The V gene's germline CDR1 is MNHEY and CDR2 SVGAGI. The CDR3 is CASSRVGQEAYEQYF. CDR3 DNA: TGTGCCAGCAGCAGGGTCGGACAGGAGGCTTACGAGCAGTACTTC.

The CDR3, as DNA: TGTGCCAGCAGTTTGAGACTCTCGTTACAAGAGACCCAGTACTTC. Amino acids: CASSLRLSLQETQYF. The chain joins TRBV7-9 to TRBJ2-5; D is ambiguous. V lost 6 bases, J lost 2 bases, and 16 bases lay in between. The CDR3 is 15 amino acids. Germline CDR1 SEHNR, CDR2 FQNEAQ (reference sequence).

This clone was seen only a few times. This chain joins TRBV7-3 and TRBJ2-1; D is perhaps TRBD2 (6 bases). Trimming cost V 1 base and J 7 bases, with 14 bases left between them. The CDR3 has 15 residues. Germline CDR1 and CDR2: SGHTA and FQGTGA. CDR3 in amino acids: CASSLILAPPNEQFF. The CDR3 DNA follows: TGTGCCAGCAGCTTAATACTAGCTCCTCCAAATGAGCAGTTCTTC.

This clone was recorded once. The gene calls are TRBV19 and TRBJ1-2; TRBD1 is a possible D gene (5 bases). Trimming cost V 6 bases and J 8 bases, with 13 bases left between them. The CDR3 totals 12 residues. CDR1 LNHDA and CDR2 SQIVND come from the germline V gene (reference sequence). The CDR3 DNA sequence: TGTGCCAGTAGCCCCCAGGGTTACGGCTACACCTTC. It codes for CASSPQGYGYTF.

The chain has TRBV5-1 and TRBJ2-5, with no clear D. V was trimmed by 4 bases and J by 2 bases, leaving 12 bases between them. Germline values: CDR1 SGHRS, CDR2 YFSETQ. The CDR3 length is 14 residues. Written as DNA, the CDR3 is TGCGCCAGCAGCCTAGGAACGGGTCAAGAGACCCAGTACTTC. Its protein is CASSLGTGQETQYF.

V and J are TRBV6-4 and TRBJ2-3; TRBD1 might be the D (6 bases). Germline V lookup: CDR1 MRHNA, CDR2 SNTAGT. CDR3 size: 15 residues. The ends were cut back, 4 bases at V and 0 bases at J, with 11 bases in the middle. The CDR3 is CASSAGVTSTDTQYF. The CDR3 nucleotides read TGTGCCAGCAGTGCAGGGGTCACTAGCACAGATACGCAGTATTTT.

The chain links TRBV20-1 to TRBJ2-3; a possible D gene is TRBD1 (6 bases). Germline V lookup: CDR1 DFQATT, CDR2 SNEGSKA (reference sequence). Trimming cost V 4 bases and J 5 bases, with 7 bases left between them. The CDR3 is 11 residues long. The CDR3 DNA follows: TGCAGTGCTAAACAGGGAGATACGCAGTATTTT. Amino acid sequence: CSAKQGDTQYF.

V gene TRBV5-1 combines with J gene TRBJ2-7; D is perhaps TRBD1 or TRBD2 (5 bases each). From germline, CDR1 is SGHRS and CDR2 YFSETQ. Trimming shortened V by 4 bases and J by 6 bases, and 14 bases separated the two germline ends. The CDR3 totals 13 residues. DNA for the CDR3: TGCGCCAGCAGCCCTGGGGGATTCGGCGAGCAGTACTTC. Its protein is CASSPGGFGEQYF.

Here the CDR3 DNA reads TGTGCCAGCAGCTTACCACAGGGCCACGAGCAGTACTTC. It yields the protein CASSLPQGHEQYF. The chain carries TRBV7-2 and TRBJ2-7; a weak D match, TRBD1 (6 bases). V was clipped by 2 bases and J by 5 bases, with 10 bases between them. The CDR3 runs to 13 residues. CDR1 is SGHTA and CDR2 is FQGNSA in the germline V gene.

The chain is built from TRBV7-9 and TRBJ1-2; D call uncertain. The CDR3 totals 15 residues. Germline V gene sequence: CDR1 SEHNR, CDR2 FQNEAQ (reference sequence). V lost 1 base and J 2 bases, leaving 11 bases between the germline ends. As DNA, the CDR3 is TGTGCCAGCAGCTTAGAGGTTGCGGGGAACTATGGCTACACCTTC. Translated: CASSLEVAGNYGYTF.

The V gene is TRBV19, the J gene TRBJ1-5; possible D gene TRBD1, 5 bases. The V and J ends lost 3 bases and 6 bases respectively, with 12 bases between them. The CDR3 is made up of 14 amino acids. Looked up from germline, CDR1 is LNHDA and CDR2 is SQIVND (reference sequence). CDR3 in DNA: TGTGCCAGTAGTATCGAACCAGGGCCTCAGCCCCAGCATTTT. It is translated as CASSIEPGPQPQHF.

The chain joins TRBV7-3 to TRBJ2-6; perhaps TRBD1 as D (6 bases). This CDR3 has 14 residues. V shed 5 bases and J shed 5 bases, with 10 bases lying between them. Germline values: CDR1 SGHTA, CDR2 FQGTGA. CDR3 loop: CASSPQGRANVLTF. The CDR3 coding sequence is TGTGCCAGCAGCCCACAGGGAAGGGCCAACGTCCTGACTTTC.

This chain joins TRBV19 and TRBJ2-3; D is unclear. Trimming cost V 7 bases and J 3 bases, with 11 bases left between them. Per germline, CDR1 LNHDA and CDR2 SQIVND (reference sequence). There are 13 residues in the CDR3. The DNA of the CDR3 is TGTGCCAGTACCCCCCCGGAGACAGATACGCAGTATTTT. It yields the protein CASTPPETDTQYF.

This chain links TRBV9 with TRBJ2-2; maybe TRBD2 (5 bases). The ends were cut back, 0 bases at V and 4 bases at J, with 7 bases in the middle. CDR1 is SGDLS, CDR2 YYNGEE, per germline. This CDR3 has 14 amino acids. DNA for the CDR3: TGTGCCAGCAGCGTAGTAGCGAGCACCGGGGAGCTGTTTTTT. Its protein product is CASSVVASTGELFF.

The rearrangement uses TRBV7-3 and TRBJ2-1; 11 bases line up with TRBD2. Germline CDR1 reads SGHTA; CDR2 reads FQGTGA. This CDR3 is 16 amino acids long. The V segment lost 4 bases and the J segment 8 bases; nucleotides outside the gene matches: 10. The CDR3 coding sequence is TGTGCCAGCAGCTATCAGACTAGCGGGAACTTTTATGAGCAGTTCTTC. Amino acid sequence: CASSYQTSGNFYEQFF.

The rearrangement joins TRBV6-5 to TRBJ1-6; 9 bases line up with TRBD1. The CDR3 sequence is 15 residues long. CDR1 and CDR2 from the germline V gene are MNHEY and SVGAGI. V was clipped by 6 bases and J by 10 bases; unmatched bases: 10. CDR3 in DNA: TGTGCCAGCAGACTCGCGACAGGGGGTGGCTCACCCCTCCACTTT. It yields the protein CASRLATGGGSPLHF.